Listed here is a single TCR beta chain. Its antigen remains unidentified. This specimen comes from a study of CD8 T cells in ankylosing spondylitis. Broader study findings: Reported data indicate significant enrichment of disease-linked clones within matched ankylosing spondylitis synovial fluid. In peripheral blood, disease-linked CD8+ clones occurred at relatively low frequencies. Earlier work had already found some motif variants in reactive arthritis synovial fluid and blood. Roughly eight highly homologous variants made up a TCR beta motif that seemed to typify ankylosing spondylitis blood.

The germline CDR1 and CDR2 sequences are DFQATT and SNEGSKA (reference sequence). After removal of 3 bases from V and 2 bases from J, the junction contained 5 bases not matched to a gene. The CDR3 loop spans 14 amino acids. A single record per CDR3 protein comes from TCRdb applying MiXCR to the 5' RACE reads. The table includes 200,000 to 250,000 distinct CDR3 sequences, roughly a tenth detected once. This TCR came from a male donor with ankylosing spondylitis or in good health (not recorded which). Source material: blood, either unsorted or a sorted T cell fraction (not recorded which). The J gene is TRBJ2-3, the V gene TRBV20-1; 7 bases align to TRBD1. The CDR3 loop reads CSARQQGPTDTQYF. The CDR3 nucleotides read TGCAGTGCTAGGCAACAGGGGCCCACAGATACGCAGTATTTT.